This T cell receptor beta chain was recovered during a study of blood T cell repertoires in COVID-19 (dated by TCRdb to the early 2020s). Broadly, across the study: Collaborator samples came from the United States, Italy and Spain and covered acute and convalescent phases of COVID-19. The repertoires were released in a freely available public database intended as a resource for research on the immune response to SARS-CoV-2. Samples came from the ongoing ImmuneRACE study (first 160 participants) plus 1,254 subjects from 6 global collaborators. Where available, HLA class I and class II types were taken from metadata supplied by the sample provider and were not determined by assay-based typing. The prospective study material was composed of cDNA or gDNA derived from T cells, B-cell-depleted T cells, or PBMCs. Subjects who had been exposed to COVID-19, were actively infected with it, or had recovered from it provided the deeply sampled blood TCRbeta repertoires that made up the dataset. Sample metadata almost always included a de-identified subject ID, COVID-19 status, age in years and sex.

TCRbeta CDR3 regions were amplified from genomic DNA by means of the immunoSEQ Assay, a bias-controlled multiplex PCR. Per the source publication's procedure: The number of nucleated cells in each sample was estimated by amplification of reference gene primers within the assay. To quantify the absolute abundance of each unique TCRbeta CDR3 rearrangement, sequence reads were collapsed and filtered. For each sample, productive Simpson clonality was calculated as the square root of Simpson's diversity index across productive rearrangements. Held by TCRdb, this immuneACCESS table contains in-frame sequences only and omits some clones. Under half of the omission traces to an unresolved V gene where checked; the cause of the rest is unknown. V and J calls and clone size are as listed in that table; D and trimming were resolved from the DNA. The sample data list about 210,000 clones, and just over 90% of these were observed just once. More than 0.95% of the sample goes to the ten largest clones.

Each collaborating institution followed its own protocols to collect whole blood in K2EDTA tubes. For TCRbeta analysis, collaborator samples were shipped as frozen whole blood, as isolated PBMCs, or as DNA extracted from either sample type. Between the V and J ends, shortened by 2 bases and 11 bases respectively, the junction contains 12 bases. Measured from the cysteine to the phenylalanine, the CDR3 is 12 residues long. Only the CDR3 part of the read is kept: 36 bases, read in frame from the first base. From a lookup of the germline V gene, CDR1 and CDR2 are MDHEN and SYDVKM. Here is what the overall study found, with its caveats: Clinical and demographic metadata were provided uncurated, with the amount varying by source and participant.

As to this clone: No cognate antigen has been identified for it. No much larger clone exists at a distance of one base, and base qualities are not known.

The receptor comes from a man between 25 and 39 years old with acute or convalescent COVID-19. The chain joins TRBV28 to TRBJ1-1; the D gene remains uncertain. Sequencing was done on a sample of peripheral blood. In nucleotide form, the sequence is TGTGCCAGCAGTTTAAATCCGGGAGAGGCTTTCTTT. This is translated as CASSLNPGEAFF.